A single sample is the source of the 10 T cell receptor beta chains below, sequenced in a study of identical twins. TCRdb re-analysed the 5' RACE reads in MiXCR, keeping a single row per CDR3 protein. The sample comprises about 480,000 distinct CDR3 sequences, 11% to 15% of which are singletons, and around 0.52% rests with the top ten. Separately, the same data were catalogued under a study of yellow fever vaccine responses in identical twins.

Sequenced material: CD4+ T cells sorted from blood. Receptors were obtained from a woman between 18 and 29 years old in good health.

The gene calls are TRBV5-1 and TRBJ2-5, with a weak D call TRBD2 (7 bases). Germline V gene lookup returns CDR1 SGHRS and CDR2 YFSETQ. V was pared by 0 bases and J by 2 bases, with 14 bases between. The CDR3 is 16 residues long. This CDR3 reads CASSLGAGALQETQYF. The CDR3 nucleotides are TGCGCCAGCAGCTTGGGTGCGGGGGCCCTTCAAGAGACCCAGTACTTC.

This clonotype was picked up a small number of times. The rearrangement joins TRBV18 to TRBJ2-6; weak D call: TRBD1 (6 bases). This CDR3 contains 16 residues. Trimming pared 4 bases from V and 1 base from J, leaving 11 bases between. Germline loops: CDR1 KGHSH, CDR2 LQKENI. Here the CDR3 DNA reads TGTGCCAGCTCACGCACACAGGGATCTGGGGCCAACGTCCTGACTTTC. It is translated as CASSRTQGSGANVLTF.

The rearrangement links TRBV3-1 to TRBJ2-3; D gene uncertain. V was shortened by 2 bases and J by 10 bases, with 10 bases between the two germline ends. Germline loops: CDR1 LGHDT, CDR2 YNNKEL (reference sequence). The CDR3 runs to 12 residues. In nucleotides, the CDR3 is TGTGCCAGCAGCCAAAGTAACCGGGCGCAGTATTTT. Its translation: CASSQSNRAQYF.

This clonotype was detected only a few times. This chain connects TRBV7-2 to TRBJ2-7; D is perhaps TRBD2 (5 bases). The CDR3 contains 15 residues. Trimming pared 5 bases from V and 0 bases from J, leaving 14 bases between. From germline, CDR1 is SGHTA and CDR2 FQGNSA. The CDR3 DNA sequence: TGTGCCAGCAGCCCCGAAGCAGCGGCCTCCTACGAGCAGTACTTC. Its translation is CASSPEAAASYEQYF. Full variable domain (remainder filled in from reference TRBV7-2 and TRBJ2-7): GAGVSQSPSNKVTEKGKDVELRCDPISGHTALYWYRQSLGQGLEFLIYFQGNSAPDKSGLPSDRFSAERTGGSVSTLTIQRTQQEDSAVYLCASSPEAAASYEQYFGPGTRLTVT.

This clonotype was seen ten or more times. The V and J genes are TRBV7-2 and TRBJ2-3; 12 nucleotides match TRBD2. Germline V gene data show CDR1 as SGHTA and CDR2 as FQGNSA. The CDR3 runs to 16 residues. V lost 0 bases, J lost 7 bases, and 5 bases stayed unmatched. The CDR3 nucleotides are TGTGCCAGCAGCTTAGCTCAGACTAGCGGGAGAAATACGCAGTATTTT. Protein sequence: CASSLAQTSGRNTQYF.

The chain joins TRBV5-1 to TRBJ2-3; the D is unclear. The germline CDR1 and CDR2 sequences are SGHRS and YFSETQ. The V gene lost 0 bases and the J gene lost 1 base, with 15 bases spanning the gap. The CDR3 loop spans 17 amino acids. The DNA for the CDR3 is TGCGCCAGCAGCTTGGGCGCTGGCGCAAAGGGCACAGATACGCAGTATTTT. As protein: CASSLGAGAKGTDTQYF.

CDR3 nucleotide sequence: TGTGCCAGCAGTCCGGCCGGGACAGGGTACGAGCAGTACTTC. This encodes CASSPAGTGYEQYF. The chain carries TRBV12-3 or TRBV12-4 and TRBJ2-7, with 9 bases aligning to TRBD1. This CDR3 comprises 14 residues. V gave up 5 bases and J gave up 4 bases; unmatched junction bases: 6.

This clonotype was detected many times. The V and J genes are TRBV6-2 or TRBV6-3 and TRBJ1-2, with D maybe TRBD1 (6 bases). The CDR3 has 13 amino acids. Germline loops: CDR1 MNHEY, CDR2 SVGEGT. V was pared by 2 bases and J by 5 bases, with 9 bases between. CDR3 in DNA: TGTGCCAGCAGTTACGACAGGTTTTATGGCTACACCTTC. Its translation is CASSYDRFYGYTF.

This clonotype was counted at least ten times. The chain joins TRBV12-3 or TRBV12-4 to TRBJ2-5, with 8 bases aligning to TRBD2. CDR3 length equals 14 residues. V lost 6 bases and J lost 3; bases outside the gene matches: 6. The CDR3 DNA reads TGTGCCAGCAGCCCAAGCGGGGGCGAAGAGACCCAGTACTTC. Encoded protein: CASSPSGGEETQYF.

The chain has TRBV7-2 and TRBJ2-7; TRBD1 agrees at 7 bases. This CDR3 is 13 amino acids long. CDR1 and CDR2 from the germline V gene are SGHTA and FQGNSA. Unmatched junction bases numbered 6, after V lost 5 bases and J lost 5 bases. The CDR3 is CASSQDRVHEQYF. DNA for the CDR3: TGTGCCAGCAGCCAAGACAGGGTCCACGAGCAGTACTTC.